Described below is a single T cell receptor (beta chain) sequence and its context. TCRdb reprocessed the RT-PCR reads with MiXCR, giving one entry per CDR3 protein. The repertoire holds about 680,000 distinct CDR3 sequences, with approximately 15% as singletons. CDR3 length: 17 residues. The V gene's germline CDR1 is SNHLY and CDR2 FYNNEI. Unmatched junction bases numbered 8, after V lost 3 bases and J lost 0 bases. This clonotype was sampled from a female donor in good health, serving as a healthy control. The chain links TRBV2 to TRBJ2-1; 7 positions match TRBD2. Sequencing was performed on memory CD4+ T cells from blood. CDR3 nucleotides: TGTGCCAGCAGTGATTTCCTAGGGACTACCTCCTACAATGAGCAGTTCTTC. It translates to CASSDFLGTTSYNEQFF.